One and the same sample provided the 12 T cell receptor beta chains below, sequenced in a study of T cells in Graves' hyperthyroidism and ophthalmopathy. The investigators amplified TCR beta CDR3 regions from RNA transcripts. In the first-round RT-PCR of the TCR CDR3, the HTBI primer set was used. TCRdb independently ran MiXCR on the multiplex PCR reads; one entry per CDR3 protein. The table has 500,000 or so distinct CDR3 sequences, approximately 17% seen once. Sequenced input: blood. All receptors come from a woman aged 18-29 years with Graves' ophthalmopathy.

Ten or more counts support this clonotype. This sequence joins TRBV5-4 and TRBJ2-2, with 10 positions matching TRBD2. The germline V gene has CDR1 SGHNT and CDR2 YYREEE (reference sequence). The CDR3 spans 16 residues. The trim removed 5 bases at V and 1 base at J, leaving 5 bases unmatched. This CDR3 is CASSSRTSGNTGELFF. The DNA for the CDR3 is TGTGCCAGCAGTTCGCGGACTAGCGGGAACACCGGGGAGCTGTTTTTT.

This clonotype came up many times. Its ends do not fully match the called genes, so a read error is possible. The gene calls are TRBV5-1 and TRBJ1-2; weak D call: TRBD1 (6 bases). Germline V CDR1 and CDR2: SGHRS, YFSETQ. CDR3 length: 13 amino acids. The CDR3 is CASSLEGGYGYTF. CDR3 bases: TGTGCCAGCAGTTTGGAAGGGGGGTATGGCTACACCTTC.

The chain couples TRBV7-9 to TRBJ2-1, with 10 positions matching TRBD1. The trim removed 11 bases at V and 3 bases at J, leaving 10 bases unmatched. The germline V gene encodes CDR1 SEHNR and CDR2 FQNEAQ (reference sequence). The CDR3 loop spans 15 amino acids. The CDR3 DNA sequence: TGTGCCGGGGGGGTCGGGACAGGGGTCTACAATGAGCAGTTCTTC. It encodes CAGGVGTGVYNEQFF. Variable domain in full (rest from reference TRBV7-9 and TRBJ2-1): DTGVSQNPRHKITKRGQNVTFRCDPISEHNRLYWYRQTLGQGPEFLTYFQNEAQLEKSRLLSDRFSAERPKGSFSTLEIQRTEQGDSAMYLCAGGVGTGVYNEQFFGPGTRLTVL.

This clonotype appeared many times. The rearrangement uses TRBV5-1 and TRBJ2-3, with D tentatively TRBD2 (6 bases). Trimming removed 0 bases at V and 6 bases at J, with 17 bases between. The germline V gene has CDR1 SGHRS and CDR2 YFSETQ. The CDR3 covers 16 residues. The CDR3 reads CASSLEYTGVHDTQYF. The DNA for the CDR3 is TGCGCCAGCAGCTTGGAATATACGGGAGTACACGATACGCAGTATTTT.

This clonotype has only a few counts. The chain is built from TRBV6-1 and TRBJ1-2; D possibly corresponds to TRBD1 (5 bases). V was cut by 1 base and J by 0 bases, with 9 bases left in between. The CDR3 sequence is 15 residues long. Germline assignment: CDR1 MNHNS and CDR2 SASEGT. The CDR3 reads CASSEGQRANYGYTF. The CDR3 nucleotides are TGTGCCAGCAGTGAAGGACAGCGTGCTAACTATGGCTACACCTTC.

This clonotype was counted at least ten times. This rearrangement joins TRBV30 to TRBJ2-3, with unresolved D. CDR1 and CDR2 (germline): GTSNPN, SVGIG (reference sequence). Between the trimmed V and J ends, which lost 2 bases and 10 bases, there was a span of 16 bases. This CDR3 is built from 13 residues. For the CDR3, the DNA is TGTGCCTGGAGTCCCACCATAGAGTTCCCGCAGTATTTT. Protein: CAWSPTIEFPQYF.

The CDR3 spells CASSEGGGGGNNEQFF. For the CDR3, the DNA is TGTGCCAGCAGCGAGGGGGGGGGCGGAGGTAACAATGAGCAGTTCTTC. This chain uses TRBV9 with TRBJ2-1; TRBD2 is a possible D gene (7 bases). Trimming cost V 3 bases and J 5 bases, with 18 bases left between them. Germline V gives CDR1 SGDLS, CDR2 YYNGEE. The CDR3 consists of 16 residues.

This clonotype was seen ten or more times. The chain joins TRBV7-2 to TRBJ2-7; the D is unclear. CDR3 size: 13 residues. Trimming removed 1 base from V and 4 bases from J, with 8 bases in between. Per germline, CDR1 SGHTA and CDR2 FQGNSA. The CDR3 DNA reads TGTGCCAGCAGCTTAGATCCCCAGTACGAGCAGTACTTC. As protein: CASSLDPQYEQYF.

V gene TRBV14 combines with J gene TRBJ2-4; weak D call: TRBD1 (6 bases). In germline, CDR1 is SGHDN, CDR2 FVKESK. Deletions cut 2 bases from V and 1 base from J, with 12 bases between. This CDR3 is built from 16 residues. The CDR3 DNA is TGTGCCAGCAGCCAACAGGGGATGAGGGCCAAAAACATTCAGTACTTC. It yields the protein CASSQQGMRAKNIQYF. Supplemented by reference TRBV14 and TRBJ2-4, the full variable domain reads EAGVTQFPSHSVIEKGQTVTLRCDPISGHDNLYWYRRVMGKEIKFLLHFVKESKQDESGMPNNRFLAERTGGTYSTLKVQPAELEDSGVYFCASSQQGMRAKNIQYFGAGTRLSVL.

The sample holds many counts of this clonotype. The rearrangement joins TRBV7-8 to TRBJ2-1, with TRBD2 matching 9 bases. The CDR3 sequence is 15 residues long. Unmatched junction bases numbered 3, after V lost 2 bases and J lost 4 bases. Germline V CDR1 and CDR2: SGHVS, FQNEAQ. CDR3 in DNA: TGTGCCAGCAGCTTACTAGCGGGAAAATACAATGAGCAGTTCTTC. Protein: CASSLLAGKYNEQFF. The whole variable domain, remainder taken from reference TRBV7-8 and TRBJ2-1, is GAGVSQSPRYKVAKRGQDVALRCDPISGHVSLFWYQQALGQGPEFLTYFQNEAQLDKSGLPSDRFFAERPEGSVSTLKIQRTQQEDSAVYLCASSLLAGKYNEQFFGPGTRLTVL.

This clonotype was seen many times. The rearrangement joins TRBV30 to TRBJ2-3; D is undetermined. Per the germline V gene, CDR1 is GTSNPN and CDR2 is SVGIG (reference sequence). CDR3 length: 11 residues. V was trimmed by 5 bases and J by 7 bases, leaving 10 bases between them. The CDR3 sequence: CAWFSAYTQYF. The DNA for the CDR3 is TGTGCCTGGTTTAGTGCATATACGCAGTATTTT. Full variable domain (rest looked up from reference TRBV30 and TRBJ2-3): SQTIHQWPATLVQPVGSPLSLECTVEGTSNPNLYWYRQAAGRGLQLLFYSVGIGQISSEVPQNLSASRPQDRQFILSSKKLLLSDSGFYLCAWFSAYTQYFGPGTRLTVL.

Ten or more counts support this clonotype. The J gene is TRBJ2-7, the V gene TRBV5-1, with TRBD2 matching 9 bases. The CDR3 is 14 residues long. The trim removed 0 bases at V and 4 bases at J, leaving 2 bases unmatched. Germline assignment: CDR1 SGHRS and CDR2 YFSETQ. The CDR3 DNA is TGCGCCAGCAGCTTGGAGGGACTAGCTTACGAGCAGTACTTC. It translates to CASSLEGLAYEQYF.